This TCR beta chain came from a study of blood T cells in healthy people across ages. Notes on the study in general: Getting older went along with TCR beta diversity per million T cells dropping roughly linearly.

Germline CDR1 is MNHEY and CDR2 is SMNVEV (reference sequence). Trimming at V came to 1 base and at J to 6 bases, leaving 6 bases not matched to a gene. The CDR3 totals 15 residues. For the second PCR, which ran for 7 to 11 cycles, a sample-barcoded 5' primer and a J-beta primer mix were used. Using its own MiXCR run on the 5' RACE reads, TCRdb lists one record per CDR3 protein. Of 1.5 million to 1.9 million distinct CDR3 sequences in the sample, less than 45% were seen once. This clonotype has more than one count but fewer than ten. Its antigen is as yet unknown. The individuals who served as donors were healthy Caucasians living in Russia, aged about 6 to 100.

The chain employs TRBV27 and TRBJ1-5; 7 bases are shared with TRBD1. Material: blood. This clonotype originated in a woman in her late teens or twenties in good health. This CDR3 reads CASSLLTGFGQPQHF. The CDR3 bases are TGTGCCAGCAGTTTATTGACAGGGTTTGGTCAGCCCCAGCATTTT.